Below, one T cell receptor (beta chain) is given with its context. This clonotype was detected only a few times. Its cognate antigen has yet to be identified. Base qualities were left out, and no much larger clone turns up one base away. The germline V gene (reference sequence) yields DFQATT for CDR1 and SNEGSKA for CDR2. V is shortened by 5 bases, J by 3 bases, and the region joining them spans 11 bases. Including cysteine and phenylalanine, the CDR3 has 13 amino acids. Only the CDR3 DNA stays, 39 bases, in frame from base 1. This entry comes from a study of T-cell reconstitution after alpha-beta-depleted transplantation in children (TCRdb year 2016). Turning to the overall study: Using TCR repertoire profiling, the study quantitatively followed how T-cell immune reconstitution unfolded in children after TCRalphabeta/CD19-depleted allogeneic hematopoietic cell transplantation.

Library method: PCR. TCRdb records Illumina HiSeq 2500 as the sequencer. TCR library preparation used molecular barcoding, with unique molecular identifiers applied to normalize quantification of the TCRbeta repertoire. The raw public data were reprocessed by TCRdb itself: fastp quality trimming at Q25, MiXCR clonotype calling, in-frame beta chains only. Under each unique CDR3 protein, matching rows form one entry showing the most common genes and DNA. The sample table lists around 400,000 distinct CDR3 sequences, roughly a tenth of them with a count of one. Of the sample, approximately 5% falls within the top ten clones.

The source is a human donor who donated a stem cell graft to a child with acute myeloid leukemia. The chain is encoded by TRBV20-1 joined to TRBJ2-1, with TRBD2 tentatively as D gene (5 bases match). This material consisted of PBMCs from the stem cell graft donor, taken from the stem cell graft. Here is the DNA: TGCAGTGCTTCTCAACTAGTCTACAATGAGCAGTTCTTC. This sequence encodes CSASQLVYNEQFF.